This T cell receptor beta chain was recorded in a study of T cell responses to AZD1222 COVID-19 vaccine. Trimming pared 1 base from V and 2 bases from J, leaving 12 bases between. Germline-derived CDR1 and CDR2 are LGHDT and YNNKEL (reference sequence). The CDR3 is 15 residues long. Findings of the study overall: Females made up more of the donors, who were largely white British, and clonal diversity may have come out too low. The reported proportion of spike-specific TCRs targeting unmutated variant regions was nearly half. The span of vaccine-associated CD4 TCRs extended across spike, with dominance at 160-218 and 743-854.

Turning to this clone: Its target is not known.

The repertoire was sequenced with immunoSEQ multiplex PCR; TCRdb's copy has only in-frame clones and lacks some. The data show around 190,000 clones, 88% seen once. Sample: peripheral blood, taken on day 0 of AZD1222 vaccination. The chain is built from TRBV3-1 (or the pseudogene TRBV3-2) and TRBJ2-7, with TRBD1 as a possible D gene (5 bases). The source is an adult in good health. The CDR3 nucleotides are TGTGCCAGCAGCCAAGGAGTCAGGACACCCTACGAGCAGTACTTC. This gives the protein CASSQGVRTPYEQYF.